What follows is one TCR beta chain and its context. This record comes from a study of blood T cell repertoires in COVID-19. Study-wide background: The study drew acute and convalescent COVID-19 samples from the United States, Italy and Spain.

Germline values: CDR1 MGHRA, CDR2 YSYEKL. V was cut by 1 base and J by 0 bases, with 10 bases left in between. The CDR3 is 15 amino acids. Cohort allocation depended upon clinical history that participants reported. In the original analysis: Scientists estimated how many nucleated cells there were by amplifying reference gene primers. Measured with immunoSEQ multiplex PCR; TCRdb has only the in-frame clones, and not every one. That table supplies the V and J calls and clone size; D and trimming were determined from the DNA. This sample carries some 220,000 clones, less than 90% of them seen once, and the ten largest clones take approximately 3%.

The source is a woman in her forties or fifties in a cohort exposed to, infected with or recovered from COVID-19 (not recorded which). V usage is TRBV4-1 and J usage is TRBJ2-7; no reliable D call. Sequencing was carried out using PBMCs or T cells enriched from blood (not recorded which). CDR3 region: CASSQGAEPSYEQYF. The CDR3 nucleotides are TGCGCCAGCAGCCAAGGTGCAGAACCCTCCTACGAGCAGTACTTC.